What follows is one T cell receptor (beta chain) and its context. Some clones are missing from TCRdb's copy, which holds only in-frame ones; the method was immunoSEQ multiplex PCR. The sample shows 52,000 or so clones, more than 80% of them seen only once. The CDR3 has 16 residues. Germline V gene lookup returns CDR1 MRHNA and CDR2 SNTAGT. J was trimmed by 0 bases and V by 5 bases; bases with no gene match: 6. The sample belongs to a study of blood T cell repertoires in COVID-19. Sequencing was performed on peripheral blood. The sequence was obtained from a man between 35 and 55 years old with acute or convalescent COVID-19. The chain has TRBV6-4 and TRBJ2-2; the match to TRBD2 covers 7 bases. The CDR3 DNA sequence: TGTGCCAGCAGTTCCCGGGCGGGGGCGAACACCGGGGAGCTGTTTTTT. Amino acids: CASSSRAGANTGELFF.